The 9 T cell receptor beta chains reported below all come from one sample, sequenced in a study of cytomegalovirus exposure and HLA in healthy donors. Primers for the PCR totalled 60 Vbeta and 13 Jbeta. Assay: immunoSEQ multiplex PCR; the TCRdb copy retains only in-frame clones and omits some. This table holds around 200,000 clones. The sample was PBMCs. The receptors here all came from a woman aged 18-29 years in good health and CMV-seropositive.

The genes are TRBV10-3 and TRBJ1-1; D unclear. Per germline, CDR1 ENHRY and CDR2 SYGVKD. The CDR3 spans 12 residues. The V gene lost 7 bases and the J gene lost 0 bases, with 6 bases spanning the gap. The CDR3 region is CAINGVNTEAFF. CDR3 in DNA: TGTGCCATCAACGGGGTGAACACTGAAGCTTTCTTT.

CDR3 sequence (DNA): TGTGCCAGCTCACCACCAACTAGCGGGGGGGAGACCCAGTACTTC. Translated, it gives CASSPPTSGGETQYF. The V call is TRBV18, the J call TRBJ2-5; 12 bases map to TRBD2. Trimming cost V 0 bases and J 5 bases; bases outside gene matches: 1. Germline CDR1 is KGHSH and CDR2 is LQKENI. CDR3 length equals 15 residues.

J is TRBJ2-3 and V is TRBV9, with a weak D call TRBD1 (5 bases). The V and J ends lost 1 base and 6 bases respectively, with 12 bases between them. CDR3 length equals 14 residues. CDR1 and CDR2 (germline): SGDLS, YYNGEE. CDR3 sequence: CASSVRGMGDTQYF. The CDR3 DNA reads TGTGCCAGCAGCGTAAGGGGAATGGGGGATACGCAGTATTTT.

This chain links TRBV7-2 with TRBJ1-2, with TRBD1 as a possible D gene (6 bases). The CDR3 runs to 14 residues. Trimming left V 2 bases short and J 2 bases short, with 9 bases between. From germline, CDR1 is SGHTA and CDR2 FQGNSA. The CDR3, as DNA: TGTGCCAGCAGCTTACTTGGACAGAACTATGGCTACACCTTC. This gives the protein CASSLLGQNYGYTF. Variable domain in full (rest from reference TRBV7-2 and TRBJ1-2): GAGVSQSPSNKVTEKGKDVELRCDPISGHTALYWYRQSLGQGLEFLIYFQGNSAPDKSGLPSDRFSAERTGGSVSTLTIQRTQQEDSAVYLCASSLLGQNYGYTFGSGTRLTVV.

The J gene is TRBJ1-6, the V gene TRBV2, with D maybe TRBD1 (5 bases). Germline lookup yields CDR1 SNHLY and CDR2 FYNNEI. The CDR3 length is 12 residues. The germline V and J ends were trimmed by 6 bases and 10 bases, with 10 bases remaining between them. The CDR3 loop is CASRGTGSPLHF. CDR3 nucleotides: TGTGCCAGCAGGGGGACTGGCTCACCCCTCCACTTT.

The chain has TRBV19 and TRBJ1-2, with D maybe TRBD1 (6 bases). With 7 bases removed from V and 4 bases from J, the gap between germline ends came to 16 bases. This CDR3 spans 14 amino acids. The germline V gene encodes CDR1 LNHDA and CDR2 SQIVND (reference sequence). The CDR3 sequence: CASNDPGEGYGYTF. The CDR3 DNA sequence: TGTGCCAGTAACGACCCAGGGGAAGGCTATGGCTACACCTTC.

The chain carries TRBV6-1 and TRBJ1-2; D unclear. Germline lookup yields CDR1 MNHNS and CDR2 SASEGT. The CDR3 extends over 14 amino acids. CDR3 sequence (DNA): TGTGCTCTGGCGGTCCGCGAAGCTAACTATGGCTACACCTTC. This encodes CALAVREANYGYTF.

The chain has TRBV18 and TRBJ2-1; the match to TRBD1 covers 9 bases. V shed 6 bases and J 3 bases; nucleotides not matched to a gene: 6. The germline V gene encodes CDR1 KGHSH and CDR2 LQKENI. This CDR3 comprises 15 residues. The CDR3 DNA is TGTGCCAGCTCCCCCCGGGACAGGGTCTACAATGAGCAGTTCTTC. It codes for CASSPRDRVYNEQFF.

For the CDR3, the DNA is TGTGCCAGCAGCTTAGTGGCAGGGTCGGGCACTGAAGCTTTCTTT. The encoded protein is CASSLVAGSGTEAFF. This sequence joins TRBV11-3 and TRBJ1-1; possible D gene TRBD1, 5 bases. This CDR3 is 15 amino acids long. Germline lookup yields CDR1 SGHNT and CDR2 YENEEA. V was pared by 1 base and J by 4 bases, with 13 bases between.